Listed below are T cell receptor beta chains from one sample, sequenced in a study of blood T cells in healthy people across ages. A single record per CDR3 protein comes from TCRdb applying MiXCR to the 5' RACE reads. This repertoire shows 500,000 to 550,000 distinct CDR3 sequences, less than 25% found once; its top ten account for roughly 10%. This sample also appeared in a second study, on T cells of mothers and their children.

The sample comprised blood. The receptors originated from a boy aged 5-17 years in good health. The CDR3 runs from the conserved cysteine through the conserved F or W. D genes are given only for firm matches. Part of the rows lack a size; the others show once, few, many or a class for expanded clones.

clone_size,j_call,d_call,v_call,cdr3_nt,cdr3_aa
-,TRBJ2-3,TRBD1,TRBV24-1,TGTGCCACCAGTGATTTTGGACAGGGGGCAACAGATACGCAGTATTTT,CATSDFGQGATDTQYF
few,TRBJ1-2,-,TRBV7-9,TGTGCCAGCAGCTTAGCGATTACAGGCGGCTATGGCTACACCTTC,CASSLAITGGYGYTF
-,TRBJ2-2,TRBD1,TRBV12-3/TRBV12-4,TGTGCCAGCAATATCGAGGGGGCTTATAACCGGAGAGGGGAGCTGTTTTTT,CASNIEGAYNRRGELFF
few,TRBJ2-3,-,TRBV3-1,TGTGCCAGCAGCCGGAAGGCCCACGCCGGGACAGATACGCAGTATTTT,CASSRKAHAGTDTQYF
many,TRBJ2-5,-,TRBV29-1,TGCAGCGTTGATCGCCTGGGAATCCGAGAGACCCAGTACTTC,CSVDRLGIRETQYF
-,TRBJ2-7,TRBD2,TRBV5-8,TGTGCCAGCAGCTTTCAAGTACTAGCGGGGCCCTACGAGCAGTACTTC,CASSFQVLAGPYEQYF
few,TRBJ2-7,-,TRBV10-3,TGTGCCATCAGCCGCGACCACCTCTCCTACGAGCAGTACTTC,CAISRDHLSYEQYF
-,TRBJ2-4,-,TRBV5-1,TGCGCCAGCAGCCCCACTTCCATTGCCTCGAACATTCAGTACTTC,CASSPTSIASNIQYF
-,TRBJ2-5,-,TRBV28,TGTGCCAGCCAAACAGGGTTGGAGACCCAGTACTTC,CASQTGLETQYF
-,TRBJ2-7,-,TRBV6-2/TRBV6-3,TGTGCCAGCAGTTACTCGTTTTTCGGGACGCGCTCCTACGAGCAGTACTTC,CASSYSFFGTRSYEQYF
-,TRBJ2-2,-,TRBV6-1,TGTGCCAGCAGGGCAACTAGCACCGGGGAGCTGTTTTTT,CASRATSTGELFF
few,TRBJ2-5,TRBD2,TRBV5-1,TGCGCCAGCAGCTTGGCCGCTTTTGACGGGAGGGCGAAGACCCAGTACTTC,CASSLAAFDGRAKTQYF
-,TRBJ1-2,TRBD1,TRBV5-6,TGTGCCAGCAGCCCCAGGACAGGGAGGGAGTATGGCTACACCTTC,CASSPRTGREYGYTF
-,TRBJ2-7,TRBD1,TRBV6-1,TGTGCCAGCAGTCAGACAGGGATTAACTCCTACGAGCAGTACTTC,CASSQTGINSYEQYF